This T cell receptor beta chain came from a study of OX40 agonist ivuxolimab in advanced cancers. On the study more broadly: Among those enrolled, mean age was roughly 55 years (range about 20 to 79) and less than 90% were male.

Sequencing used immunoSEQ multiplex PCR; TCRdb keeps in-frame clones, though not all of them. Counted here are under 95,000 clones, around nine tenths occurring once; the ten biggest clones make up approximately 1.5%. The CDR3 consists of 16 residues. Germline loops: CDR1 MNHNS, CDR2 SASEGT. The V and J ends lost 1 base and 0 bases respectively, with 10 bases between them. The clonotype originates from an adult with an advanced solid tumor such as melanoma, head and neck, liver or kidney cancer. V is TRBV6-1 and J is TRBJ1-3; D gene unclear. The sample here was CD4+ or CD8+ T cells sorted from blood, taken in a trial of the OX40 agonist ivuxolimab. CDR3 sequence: CASSEGRRTSGNTIYF. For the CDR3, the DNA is TGTGCCAGCAGTGAAGGGCGGCGGACCTCTGGAAACACCATATATTTT.